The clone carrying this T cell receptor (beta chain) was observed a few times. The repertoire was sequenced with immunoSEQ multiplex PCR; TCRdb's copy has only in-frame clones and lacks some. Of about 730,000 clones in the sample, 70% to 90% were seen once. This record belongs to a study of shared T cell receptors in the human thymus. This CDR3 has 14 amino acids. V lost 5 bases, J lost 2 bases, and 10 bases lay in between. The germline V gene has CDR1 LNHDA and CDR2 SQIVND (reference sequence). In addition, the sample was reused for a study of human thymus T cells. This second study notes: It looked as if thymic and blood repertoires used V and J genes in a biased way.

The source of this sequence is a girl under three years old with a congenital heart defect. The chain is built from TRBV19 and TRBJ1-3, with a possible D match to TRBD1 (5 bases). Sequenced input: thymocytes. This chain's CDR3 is CASSAGVTGNTIYF. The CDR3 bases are TGTGCCAGTAGTGCGGGGGTGACTGGAAACACCATATATTTT.